A selection of T cell receptor beta chains follows, all from one sample in a study of patients and donors after allogeneic stem cell transplantation. From the RT-PCR reads, TCRdb called clonotypes with MiXCR, one entry per CDR3 protein. The data show 390,000 or so distinct CDR3 sequences, around 15% seen once. Sequences were obtained from blood, either unsorted or a sorted T cell fraction (not recorded which). These receptor sequences come from a human donor who was either an allogeneic HSCT recipient or a stem cell or donor lymphocyte infusion donor (not recorded which). It is not recorded whose cells these are; they may come from a transplant donor. Both conserved end residues are part of each CDR3. The order of the fields is J gene, clone size, V gene, D gene, CDR3 protein, CDR3 DNA. A D gene is named only where the DNA matches it firmly. A row's size may be missing; if present it is once, few, many or a size class.

>TRBJ2-7|-|TRBV10-3|TRBD1
CAISETLDRGYEQYF
TGTGCCATCAGTGAGACCCTCGACAGGGGGTACGAGCAGTACTTC
>TRBJ2-1|many|TRBV15|-
CATNDPTTPNEQFF
TGTGCCACCAATGATCCCACGACTCCTAATGAGCAGTTCTTC
>TRBJ2-2|-|TRBV6-5|TRBD2
CASSYSLAGPGELFF
TGTGCCAGCAGTTACTCCCTAGCGGGGCCCGGGGAGCTGTTTTTT
>TRBJ1-2|few|TRBV4-1|TRBD1
CASSSIGQGDYGYTF
TGCGCCAGCAGCTCTATCGGACAGGGGGACTATGGCTACACCTTC
>TRBJ2-2|few|TRBV7-3|TRBD2
CASSLNAGVPGELFF
TGTGCCAGCAGCTTAAACGCGGGAGTCCCCGGGGAGCTGTTTTTT
>TRBJ2-1|-|TRBV11-2|TRBD2
CASSLQRGAHNEQFF
TGTGCCAGCAGCTTACAGCGGGGGGCACACAATGAGCAGTTCTTC
>TRBJ1-1|few|TRBV20-1|-
CSARHTRRRGSGTEAFF
TGCAGTGCTAGACACACCCGACGCAGGGGATCGGGCACTGAAGCTTTCTTT
>TRBJ1-2|-|TRBV2|-
CASRADHYGYTF
TGTGCCAGCAGGGCGGATCACTATGGCTACACCTTC
>TRBJ1-5|many|TRBV20-1|-
CSARDLTGKRRRPQHF
TGCAGTGCTAGAGATCTTACAGGGAAGCGAAGGCGTCCCCAGCATTTT
>TRBJ2-3|few|TRBV27|-
CASSSRGPPGADTQYF
TGTGCCAGCAGTTCACGGGGACCCCCGGGCGCAGATACGCAGTATTTT
>TRBJ2-2|few|TRBV6-1|TRBD1
CASRMDRLNTGELFF
TGTGCCAGCAGAATGGACAGGCTGAACACCGGGGAGCTGTTTTTT
>TRBJ1-1|few|TRBV7-8|TRBD1
CASSFGGTGGTEAFF
TGTGCCAGCAGCTTTGGAGGGACAGGGGGCACTGAAGCTTTCTTT
>TRBJ2-7|once|TRBV4-1|TRBD1
CASSQSGQGGTYEQYF
TGCGCCAGCAGCCAGTCGGGACAGGGAGGCACCTACGAGCAGTACTTC
>TRBJ2-1|-|TRBV9|-
CASSPRTQRRAEQFF
TGTGCCAGCAGCCCGCGGACTCAAAGAAGGGCTGAGCAGTTCTTC
>TRBJ2-5|-|TRBV5-1|-
CASSLVRQETQYF
TGCGCCAGCAGCTTGGTAAGGCAAGAGACCCAGTACTTC
>TRBJ1-1|few|TRBV9|-
CASSVEGAGTEAFF
TGTGCCAGCAGCGTAGAAGGGGCTGGCACTGAAGCTTTCTTT
>TRBJ2-1|few|TRBV4-2|TRBD2
CASSQGPLAGVDNEQFF
TGTGCCAGCAGCCAGGGGCCACTAGCGGGAGTTGACAATGAGCAGTTCTTC
>TRBJ2-5|-|TRBV2|-
CASTGGAKETQYF
TGTGCCAGCACTGGGGGGGCCAAAGAGACCCAGTACTTC
>TRBJ2-7|-|TRBV6-2/TRBV6-3|TRBD1
CASSYGRDRSSYEQYF
TGTGCCAGCAGTTACGGCCGGGACAGGAGCTCCTACGAGCAGTACTTC
>TRBJ2-1|-|TRBV29-1|TRBD1
CSVGTELYNEQFF
TGCAGCGTAGGGACAGAGTTATACAATGAGCAGTTCTTC
>TRBJ2-1|-|TRBV7-9|TRBD2
CASRPTSGRNNEQFF
TGTGCCAGCAGACCGACTAGCGGAAGAAACAATGAGCAGTTCTTC
>TRBJ2-1|-|TRBV9|-
CASSVRIGGDEQFF
TGTGCCAGCAGCGTACGGATTGGAGGTGATGAGCAGTTCTTC
>TRBJ2-7|-|TRBV19|-
CASRHSSYEQYF
TGTGCCAGTCGTCATAGCTCCTACGAGCAGTACTTC
>TRBJ1-2|-|TRBV5-1|-
CASSLDGTDNYGYTF
TGCGCCAGCAGCTTGGACGGGACGGACAACTATGGCTACACCTTC
>TRBJ1-1|-|TRBV30|-
CAWSGGAGTEAFF
TGTGCCTGGAGTGGAGGGGCAGGGACTGAAGCTTTCTTT
>TRBJ2-2|few|TRBV18|-
CASSPWTILKTGELFF
TGTGCCAGCTCACCTTGGACTATTCTTAAGACCGGGGAGCTGTTTTTT